The next 30 T cell receptor beta chains were all read from a single sample in a study of CD8 T cells in Susac syndrome (dated by TCRdb to the late 2010s). Library preparation was by the immunoSEQ multiplex PCR assay. RNA was extracted using the RNeasy kit, and about 0.5 to 1 ug of the RNA was reverse transcribed with random hexamers. The public sequencing data were trimmed at Q25 with fastp and processed into clonotypes with MiXCR by TCRdb, which kept only in-frame beta chains. CDR3 protein duplicates are merged, each entry listing the most common genes and DNA. This sample lists approximately 57,000 distinct CDR3 sequences; 95% were detected once. The ten most abundant clones make up 0.75% of the sample. The sample consisted of CD8+ T cells from PBMCs. These receptors were obtained from a human donor with Susac syndrome.

The gene calls are TRBV25-1 and TRBJ2-5, with D uncertain. CDR1 and CDR2 (germline): MGHDK, SYGVNS. Trimming stripped 4 bases from V and 7 bases from J, with 7 bases between. CDR3 size: 11 residues. CDR3 sequence: CASSVKGTQYF. CDR3 coding DNA: TGTGCCAGCAGTGTTAAGGGGACCCAGTACTTC.

The chain couples TRBV3-1 to TRBJ1-5; perhaps TRBD1 as D (5 bases). Per germline, CDR1 LGHDT and CDR2 YNNKEL (reference sequence). The CDR3 has 15 amino acids. Trimming cost V 0 bases and J 3 bases, with 9 bases left between them. CDR3 nucleotides: TGTGCCAGCAGCCAAGATTCGGGGGACAATCAGCCCCAGCATTTT. Its translation is CASSQDSGDNQPQHF.

This clonotype was counted once. The chain recombines TRBV6-5 with TRBJ2-5; D gene unclear. The CDR3 length is 13 residues. The germline V gene has CDR1 MNHEY and CDR2 SVGAGI. The V and J ends lost 0 bases and 2 bases respectively, with 4 bases between them. The chain's CDR3 is CASSYSRQETQYF. The CDR3 bases are TGTGCCAGCAGTTACTCGCGGCAAGAGACCCAGTACTTC.

This chain links TRBV29-1 with TRBJ2-2; D is possibly TRBD1 (5 bases). Germline V gene sequence: CDR1 SQVTM, CDR2 ANQGSEA. Deletions cut 4 bases from V and 1 base from J, with 10 bases between. This CDR3 is built from 14 residues. CDR3 amino acids: CSVGGRGNTGELFF. The CDR3, as DNA: TGCAGCGTTGGGGGAAGGGGGAACACCGGGGAGCTGTTTTTT.

This chain joins TRBV2 and TRBJ2-1; D might be TRBD2 (6 bases). The CDR3 totals 15 residues. Looked up from germline, CDR1 is SNHLY and CDR2 is FYNNEI. Trimming took 3 bases from V and 0 from J, leaving 9 bases between them. Here the CDR3 reads CASSEGGVSYNEQFF. As DNA, the CDR3 is TGTGCCAGCAGTGAGGGCGGGGTCTCCTACAATGAGCAGTTCTTC.

This chain uses TRBV20-1 with TRBJ1-1; D possibly corresponds to TRBD1 (5 bases). CDR1 and CDR2 from the germline V gene are DFQATT and SNEGSKA (reference sequence). The V gene lost 6 bases and the J gene lost 0 bases, with 11 bases spanning the gap. The CDR3 spans 13 residues. The CDR3 sequence: CSATDRVNTEAFF. CDR3 coding DNA: TGCAGTGCGACCGACAGAGTGAACACTGAAGCTTTCTTT.

V and J are TRBV20-1 and TRBJ2-1; D may be TRBD2 (6 bases). This CDR3 has 15 amino acids. The V end lost 0 bases, the J end lost 0 bases, and 9 bases lay between the germline ends. Germline V gene data show CDR1 as DFQATT and CDR2 as SNEGSKA (reference sequence). CDR3 residues: CSARDPGVSYNEQFF. The CDR3 nucleotides read TGCAGTGCTAGAGATCCGGGGGTCTCCTACAATGAGCAGTTCTTC.

The V gene is TRBV2, the J gene TRBJ2-1; TRBD1 might be the D (5 bases). Germline V gene sequence: CDR1 SNHLY, CDR2 FYNNEI. The CDR3 extends over 15 amino acids. V lost 6 bases to trimming and J lost 3 bases, with 15 bases between them. The CDR3 reads CASSARQGLYNEQFF. The CDR3 nucleotides are TGTGCCAGCAGCGCCAGGCAGGGCCTCTACAATGAGCAGTTCTTC.

This clonotype was seen just once. This sequence joins TRBV7-2 and TRBJ2-1; D remains unclear. Per germline, CDR1 SGHTA and CDR2 FQGNSA. The V and J ends lost 1 base and 2 bases respectively, with 12 bases between them. The CDR3 runs 16 residues. Here the CDR3 reads CASSLGRQLTYNEQFF. The CDR3 DNA reads as TGTGCCAGCAGCTTAGGCCGCCAACTGACCTACAATGAGCAGTTCTTC.

The V gene is TRBV6-2 or TRBV6-3, the J gene TRBJ2-1; no firm D call. Germline V gene data show CDR1 as MNHEY and CDR2 as SVGEGT. CDR3 length: 12 residues. The ends were cut back, 0 bases at V and 7 bases at J, with 4 bases in the middle. The chain's CDR3 is CASSYSDNEQFF. The DNA of the CDR3 is TGTGCCAGCAGTTACTCTGATAATGAGCAGTTCTTC.

The chain couples TRBV30 to TRBJ2-7; 12 nucleotides agree with TRBD2. The germline CDR1 and CDR2 sequences are GTSNPN and SVGIG (reference sequence). The CDR3 totals 14 residues. The V gene end was trimmed by 0 bases and the J gene end by 5 bases; junction bases not matched to a gene: 2. CDR3 coding DNA: TGTGCCTGGAGTGTACTAGCGGGGGGCCACGAGCAGTACTTC. Translated, it gives CAWSVLAGGHEQYF.

V and J are TRBV28 and TRBJ1-4; D is unresolved. Germline loops: CDR1 MDHEN, CDR2 SYDVKM. V shed 5 bases and J shed 8 bases, with 9 bases lying between them. The CDR3 is 12 residues long. As DNA, the CDR3 is TGTGCCAGCAGTATCGGGTGGGAAAAACTGTTTTTT. This encodes CASSIGWEKLFF.

The CDR3 nucleotides are TGTGCCACCAGTGATTTGAAAAGGGGAGAGTTCTTC. It specifies CATSDLKRGEFF. This chain joins TRBV24-1 and TRBJ2-1; D is perhaps TRBD1 or TRBD2 (5 bases each). The germline CDR1 and CDR2 sequences are KGHDR and SFDVKD. V gave up 0 bases and J gave up 14 bases, with 10 bases separating them. The CDR3 spans 12 residues.

The rearrangement uses TRBV4-3 and TRBJ2-5; 10 positions agree with TRBD2. This CDR3 is 15 amino acids long. After removal of 5 bases from V and 2 bases from J, the junction contained 5 bases not matched to a gene. Germline CDR1 and CDR2: LGHNA and YSLEER. The CDR3 region has the DNA TGCGCCAGCAGCATCGGACTAGCGGTTCAAGAGACCCAGTACTTC. It yields the protein CASSIGLAVQETQYF.

The chain links TRBV20-1 to TRBJ2-7; D unclear. V dropped 3 bases and J dropped 7 bases, with 10 bases sitting between them. Germline V gives CDR1 DFQATT, CDR2 SNEGSKA (reference sequence). This CDR3 has 11 residues. CDR3 nucleotide sequence: TGCAGTGCTAGTTCCCCTCCTGAGCAGTACTTC. It specifies CSASSPPEQYF.

This chain joins TRBV2 and TRBJ1-2, with 9 bases matching TRBD1. V gave up 6 bases and J gave up 13 bases; unmatched junction bases: 9. Per germline, CDR1 SNHLY and CDR2 FYNNEI. The CDR3 is 12 residues long. The DNA for the CDR3 is TGTGCCAGCAGATCCGGGACAGGGCCGACCACCTTC. Translation gives CASRSGTGPTTF.

This clonotype was found once. V is TRBV19 and J is TRBJ2-7; perhaps D is TRBD1 or TRBD2 (5 bases each). Trimming took off 3 bases at V and 0 bases at J, with 12 bases between the two ends. This CDR3 is 15 amino acids long. Per the germline V gene, CDR1 is LNHDA and CDR2 is SQIVND (reference sequence). DNA of the CDR3: TGTGCCAGTAGTATCCCGGGGCCTCACTCCTACGAGCAGTACTTC. As protein: CASSIPGPHSYEQYF.

This chain joins TRBV20-1 and TRBJ2-2, with D maybe TRBD2 (5 bases). This CDR3 spans 15 amino acids. Germline V gene lookup returns CDR1 DFQATT and CDR2 SNEGSKA (reference sequence). Trimming cost V 0 bases and J 0 bases, with 8 bases left between them. Here the CDR3 reads CSARDPTTNTGELFF. The DNA of the CDR3 is TGCAGTGCTAGAGACCCGACTACGAACACCGGGGAGCTGTTTTTT.

The chain joins TRBV9 to TRBJ2-3; D perhaps matches TRBD1 (6 bases). Trimming removed 0 bases from V and 4 bases from J, with 15 bases in between. The V gene's germline CDR1 is SGDLS and CDR2 YYNGEE. The CDR3 consists of 16 residues. The CDR3: CASSVAPGAVADTQYF. The CDR3 nucleotides read TGTGCCAGCAGCGTAGCTCCAGGGGCCGTTGCAGATACGCAGTATTTT.

The V and J genes are TRBV29-1 and TRBJ1-4; 8 bases are shared with TRBD1. After removal of 4 bases from V and 8 bases from J, the junction contained 6 bases not matched to a gene. Germline V CDR1 and CDR2: SQVTM, ANQGSEA. The CDR3 extends over 13 amino acids. The CDR3 sequence: CSVVQGQDEKLFF. CDR3 nucleotide sequence: TGCAGCGTTGTACAGGGACAGGACGAAAAACTGTTTTTT.

The V gene is TRBV6-4, the J gene TRBJ2-1; D unresolved. From germline, CDR1 is MRHNA and CDR2 SNTAGT. This CDR3 has 11 amino acids. The V end was cut by 3 bases, the J end by 10 bases, with 7 bases between. The CDR3 coding sequence is TGTGCCAGCAGTGAAGGCTCGGAGCAGTTCTTC. Its translation is CASSEGSEQFF.

This clonotype was found once. CDR3: CASSLGGTGASPLHF. CDR3 nucleotides: TGTGCCAGCAGTTTAGGGGGAACAGGGGCCTCACCCCTCCACTTT. The chain is built from TRBV12-3 or TRBV12-4 and TRBJ1-6; TRBD1 matches at 7 bases. The V gene end was trimmed by 1 base and the J gene end by 10 bases; junction bases not matched to a gene: 7. This CDR3 region has 15 residues.

This clonotype has a single count. This chain links TRBV4-3 with TRBJ2-1; D is perhaps TRBD2 (6 bases). The CDR3 consists of 17 residues. Germline V gene lookup returns CDR1 LGHNA and CDR2 YSLEER. Between the trimmed V and J ends, which lost 0 bases and 0 bases, there was a span of 12 bases. The CDR3 sequence: CASSQEDGGSSYNEQFF. CDR3 nucleotides: TGCGCCAGCAGCCAAGAAGACGGAGGGAGCTCCTACAATGAGCAGTTCTTC.

The chain employs TRBV20-1 and TRBJ2-1, with TRBD1 matching over 8 bases. CDR1 DFQATT and CDR2 SNEGSKA come from the germline V gene (reference sequence). This CDR3 comprises 16 residues. With V trimmed by 6 bases and J by 8 bases, 18 bases remained unmatched. CDR3 sequence reads: CSAAGQGLGFFDEQFF. The CDR3 bases are TGCAGTGCCGCCGGACAGGGACTGGGGTTTTTCGATGAGCAGTTCTTC.

CDR3 in DNA: TGTGCCAGCAGGGAGGGGGGGGAAAGTGACGAGCAGTACTTC. This encodes CASREGGESDEQYF. The V call is TRBV2, the J call TRBJ2-7; tentative D call: TRBD2 (7 bases). The V gene's germline CDR1 is SNHLY and CDR2 FYNNEI. The CDR3 runs to 14 residues. Trimming stripped 6 bases from V and 5 bases from J, with 17 bases between.

CDR3 residues: CASSTTTYEQYF. CDR3 nucleotide sequence: TGTGCCAGCAGCACAACTACCTACGAGCAGTACTTC. The chain couples TRBV7-9 to TRBJ2-7; D gene ambiguous. Trimming shortened V by 5 bases and J by 2 bases, and 7 bases separated the two germline ends. Germline V lookup: CDR1 SEHNR, CDR2 FQNEAQ (reference sequence). The CDR3 is made up of 12 amino acids.

V usage is TRBV20-1 and J usage is TRBJ2-1, with 8 bases matching TRBD2. The J segment lost 3 bases and the V segment lost 4 bases, leaving 8 bases of the junction unmatched. Per the germline V gene, CDR1 is DFQATT and CDR2 is SNEGSKA (reference sequence). The CDR3 loop spans 15 amino acids. CDR3 protein: CSAMAAGALYNEQFF. The CDR3 DNA is TGCAGTGCTATGGCAGCGGGGGCCCTCTACAATGAGCAGTTCTTC.

V is TRBV14 and J is TRBJ2-1; D not resolved. The CDR3 totals 13 residues. The germline V gene encodes CDR1 SGHDN and CDR2 FVKESK. Trimming shortened V by 3 bases and J by 3 bases, and 6 bases separated the two germline ends. The CDR3 nucleotides read TGTGCCAGCAGCCACCCCGGCTACAATGAGCAGTTCTTC. Residues: CASSHPGYNEQFF.

The CDR3 sequence is CASSHPWRGGPTDTQYF. The CDR3, as DNA: TGTGCCAGCAGCCATCCCTGGCGGGGGGGGCCCACAGATACGCAGTATTTT. The V gene is TRBV9, the J gene TRBJ2-3, with 9 bases that match TRBD2. The CDR3 is 17 amino acids. CDR1 and CDR2 from the germline V gene are SGDLS and YYNGEE. Trimming took 4 bases from V and 2 from J; bases not matched to a gene: 11. The variable domain in full, completed from reference TRBV9 and TRBJ2-3, reads DSGVTQTPKHLITATGQRVTLRCSPRSGDLSVYWYQQSLDQGLQFLIQYYNGEERAKGNILERFSAQQFPDLHSELNLSSLELGDSALYFCASSHPWRGGPTDTQYFGPGTRLTVL.

The chain carries TRBV29-1 and TRBJ1-2; D is unresolved. From germline, CDR1 is SQVTM and CDR2 ANQGSEA. Trimming took 4 bases from V and 0 from J, leaving 9 bases between them. The CDR3 is 13 amino acids. This CDR3 is CSVVSGSNYGYTF. CDR3 sequence (DNA): TGCAGCGTTGTATCTGGGTCTAACTATGGCTACACCTTC.